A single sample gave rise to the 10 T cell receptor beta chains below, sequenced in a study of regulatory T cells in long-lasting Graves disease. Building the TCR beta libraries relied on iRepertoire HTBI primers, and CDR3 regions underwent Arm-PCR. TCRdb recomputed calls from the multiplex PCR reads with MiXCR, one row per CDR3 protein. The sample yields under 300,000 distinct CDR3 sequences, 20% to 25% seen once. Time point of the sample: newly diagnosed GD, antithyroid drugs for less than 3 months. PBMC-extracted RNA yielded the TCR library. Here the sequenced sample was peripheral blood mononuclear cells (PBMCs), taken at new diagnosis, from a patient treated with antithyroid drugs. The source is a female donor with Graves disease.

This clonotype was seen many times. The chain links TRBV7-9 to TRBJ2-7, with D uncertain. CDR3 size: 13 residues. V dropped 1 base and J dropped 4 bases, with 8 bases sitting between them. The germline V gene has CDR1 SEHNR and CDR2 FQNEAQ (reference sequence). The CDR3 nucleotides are TGTGCCAGCAGCTTAGATCGGGCGTACGAGCAGTACTTC. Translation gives CASSLDRAYEQYF. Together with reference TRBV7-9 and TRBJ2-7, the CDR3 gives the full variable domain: DTGVSQNPRHKITKRGQNVTFRCDPISEHNRLYWYRQTLGQGPEFLTYFQNEAQLEKSRLLSDRFSAERPKGSFSTLEIQRTEQGDSAMYLCASSLDRAYEQYFGPGTRLTVT.

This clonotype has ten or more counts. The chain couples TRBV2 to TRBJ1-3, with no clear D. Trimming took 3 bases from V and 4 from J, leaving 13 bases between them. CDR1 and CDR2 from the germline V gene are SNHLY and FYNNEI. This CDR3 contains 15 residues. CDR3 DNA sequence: TGTGCCAGCAGTGACCAAAGTTCTGGAGGAAACACCATATATTTT. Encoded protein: CASSDQSSGGNTIYF. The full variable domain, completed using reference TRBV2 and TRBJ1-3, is EPEVTQTPSHQVTQMGQEVILRCVPISNHLYFYWYRQILGQKVEFLVSFYNNEISEKSEIFDDQFSVERPDGSNFTLKIRSTKLEDSAMYFCASSDQSSGGNTIYFGEGSWLTVV.

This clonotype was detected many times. CDR3 protein: CASSYGTVGEQFF. DNA of the CDR3: TGTGCCAGCAGTTACGGGACAGTAGGTGAGCAGTTCTTC. The chain carries TRBV12-3 or TRBV12-4 and TRBJ2-1; 7 bases line up with TRBD1. Trimming at V came to 4 bases and at J to 9 bases, leaving 6 bases not matched to a gene. The CDR3 runs to 13 residues.

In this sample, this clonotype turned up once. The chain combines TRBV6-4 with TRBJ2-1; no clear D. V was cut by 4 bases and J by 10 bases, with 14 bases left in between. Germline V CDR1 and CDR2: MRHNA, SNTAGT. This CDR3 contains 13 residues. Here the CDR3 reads CASSGTVRSEQFF. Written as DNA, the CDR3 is TGTGCCAGCAGTGGGACCGTGAGGTCGGAGCAGTTCTTC.

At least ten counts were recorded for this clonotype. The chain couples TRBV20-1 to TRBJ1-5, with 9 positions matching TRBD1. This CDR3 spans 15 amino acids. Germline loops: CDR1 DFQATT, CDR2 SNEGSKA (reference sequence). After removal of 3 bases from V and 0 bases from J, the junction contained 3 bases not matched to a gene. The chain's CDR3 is CSASRTGDSNQPQHF. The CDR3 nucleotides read TGCAGTGCTAGCAGGACAGGGGATAGCAATCAGCCCCAGCATTTT.

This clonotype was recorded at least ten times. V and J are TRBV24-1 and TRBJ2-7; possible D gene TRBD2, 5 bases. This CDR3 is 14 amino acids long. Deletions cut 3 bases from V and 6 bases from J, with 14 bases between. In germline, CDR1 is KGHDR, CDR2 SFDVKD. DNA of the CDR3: TGTGCCACCAGTGATAGGAGGCTTTCTTCCGAGCAGTACTTC. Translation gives CATSDRRLSSEQYF.

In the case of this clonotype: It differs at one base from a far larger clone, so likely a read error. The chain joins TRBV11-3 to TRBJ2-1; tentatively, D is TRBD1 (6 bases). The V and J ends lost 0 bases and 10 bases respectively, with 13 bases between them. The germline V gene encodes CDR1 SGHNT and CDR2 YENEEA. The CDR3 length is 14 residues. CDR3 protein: CASSLEPGANEQFF. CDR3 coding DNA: TGTGCCAGCAGCTTAGAGCCAGGGGCGAACGAGCAGTTCTTC.

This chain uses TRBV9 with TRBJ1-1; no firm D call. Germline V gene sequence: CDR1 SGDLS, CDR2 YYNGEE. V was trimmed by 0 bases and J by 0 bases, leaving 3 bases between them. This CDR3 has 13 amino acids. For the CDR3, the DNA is TGTGCCAGCAGCGTAGAGGTGAACACTGAAGCTTTCTTT. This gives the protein CASSVEVNTEAFF.

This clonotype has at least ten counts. The CDR3 loop is CASRPTGESPLHF. Here the CDR3 DNA reads TGTGCCAGCAGACCCACAGGGGAATCACCCCTCCACTTT. The chain recombines TRBV27 with TRBJ1-6; 7 positions agree with TRBD1. With 6 bases clipped from V and 10 bases from J, the junction kept 6 bases outside the gene matches. The V gene's germline CDR1 is MNHEY and CDR2 SMNVEV (reference sequence). The CDR3 length is 13 residues.

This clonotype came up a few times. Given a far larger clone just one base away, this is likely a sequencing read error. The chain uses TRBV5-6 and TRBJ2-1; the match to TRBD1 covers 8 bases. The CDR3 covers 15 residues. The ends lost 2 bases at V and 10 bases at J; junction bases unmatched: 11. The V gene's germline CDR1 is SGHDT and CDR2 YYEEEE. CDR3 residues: CASSLPQGPGGEQFF. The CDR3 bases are TGTGCCAGCAGCTTACCACAGGGGCCAGGGGGCGAGCAGTTCTTC.